The 12 T cell receptor beta chains below all came from one sample that was sequenced in a study of cytomegalovirus exposure and HLA in healthy donors. PCR amplification relied on 60 Vbeta primers (plus 13 Jbeta primers). Libraries were prepared by immunoSEQ multiplex PCR; TCRdb keeps only in-frame clonotypes and omits some of them. The sample holds more than 90,000 clones, approximately 70% seen once. Source material: PBMCs. The receptors were sampled from a woman in her 30s in good health and CMV-seronegative.

The J gene is TRBJ2-7, the V gene TRBV27; 9 nucleotides align to TRBD1. Germline loops: CDR1 MNHEY, CDR2 SMNVEV (reference sequence). The CDR3 consists of 15 residues. Trimming cost V 6 bases and J 6 bases; bases outside gene matches: 12. The CDR3 region is CASRNPGQGIVEQYF. CDR3 nucleotides: TGTGCCAGCAGAAATCCGGGACAGGGAATAGTCGAGCAGTACTTC.

J is TRBJ2-1 and V is TRBV30; 9 positions match TRBD2. J lost 4 bases, V lost 8 bases, and 6 bases had no gene match. The CDR3 loop spans 13 amino acids. Per the germline V gene, CDR1 is GTSNPN and CDR2 is SVGIG (reference sequence). This CDR3 reads CAQRGVGYNEQFF. In nucleotides, the CDR3 is TGTGCCCAGCGGGGGGTTGGGTACAATGAGCAGTTCTTC.

The chain has TRBV25-1 and TRBJ1-2; 10 nucleotides align to TRBD1. This CDR3 region has 16 residues. Germline CDR1 is MGHDK and CDR2 is SYGVNS. Trimming cost V 2 bases and J 8 bases; bases outside gene matches: 11. In DNA, the CDR3 is TGTGCCAGCAGTGAAGATCGGACAGGGGGTGTATACGGCTACACCTTC. This codes for CASSEDRTGGVYGYTF.

The sample holds a few counts of this clone. One end of the junction varies from germline; a read error may be responsible. CDR3 coding DNA: TGTGCCAGCAGTTACTCTAATGGCACAGACTTT. Translated, it gives CASSYSNGTDF. The rearrangement uses TRBV6-6 and TRBJ1-5; D ambiguous. Germline values: CDR1 MNHNY, CDR2 SVGAGI (reference sequence). This CDR3 comprises 11 residues.

This chain links TRBV6-5 with TRBJ1-2, with 10 bases matching TRBD1. The V and J ends lost 0 bases and 4 bases, in that order; junction bases with no gene match: 2. Germline values: CDR1 MNHEY, CDR2 SVGAGI. This CDR3 spans 15 amino acids. Here the CDR3 reads CASSYSGQGFYGYTF. For the CDR3, the DNA is TGTGCCAGCAGTTACTCGGGACAGGGGTTCTATGGCTACACCTTC.

The genes are TRBV7-9 and TRBJ1-4, with D possibly being TRBD1 (5 bases). Germline-derived CDR1 and CDR2 are SEHNR and FQNEAQ (reference sequence). The length of the CDR3 is 15 residues. V lost 0 bases and J lost 1, with 6 bases in between. The CDR3 coding sequence is TGTGCCAGCAGCTTAGCGCAGGGAACTAATGAAAAACTGTTTTTT. Encoded protein: CASSLAQGTNEKLFF.

This clone was seen a few times. The J gene is TRBJ2-3, the V gene TRBV10-3; possible D gene TRBD2, 5 bases. V lost 4 bases and J lost 0, with 8 bases in between. The CDR3 is made up of 14 amino acids. Per germline, CDR1 ENHRY and CDR2 SYGVKD. The CDR3: CAISVEGSTDTQYF. The CDR3 DNA reads TGTGCCATCAGTGTCGAGGGTAGCACAGATACGCAGTATTTT.

This chain connects TRBV10-1 to TRBJ2-7; 10 bases align to TRBD2. Germline V gene sequence: CDR1 WNHNN, CDR2 SYGVQD (reference sequence). This CDR3 comprises 15 residues. V lost 5 bases to trimming and J lost 4 bases; unmatched junction nucleotides: 8. CDR3 sequence: CASSPTTSGIYEQYF. CDR3 sequence (DNA): TGCGCCAGCAGTCCTACTACTAGCGGGATTTACGAGCAGTACTTC.

The sample holds one count of this clone. The V and J genes are TRBV10-3 and TRBJ2-7; D not resolved. This CDR3 is 11 amino acids long. The V gene lost 10 bases and the J gene lost 4 bases, with 11 bases spanning the gap. CDR1 is ENHRY, CDR2 SYGVKD, per germline. CDR3 nucleotides: TGTGCCACCGGGTTGAGGTACGAGCAGTACTTC. It yields the protein CATGLRYEQYF.

This rearrangement joins TRBV6-1 to TRBJ1-4; 7 nucleotides align to TRBD1. Germline CDR1 and CDR2: MNHNS and SASEGT. V gave up 2 bases and J gave up 0 bases; unmatched junction bases: 6. There are 17 residues in the CDR3. CDR3 loop: CASSEFRDSSTNEKLFF. Here the CDR3 DNA reads TGTGCCAGCAGTGAATTCAGGGACAGCTCAACTAATGAAAAACTGTTTTTT.

This clone was detected a few times. The chain recombines TRBV11-2 with TRBJ1-1; 7 bases match TRBD1. Germline CDR1 and CDR2: SGHAT and FQNNGV. This CDR3 is built from 12 residues. V lost 5 bases and J lost 8; bases outside the gene matches: 5. CDR3 sequence (DNA): TGTGCCAGCAGCCCGGGACAGCTGGAAGCTTTCTTT. This translates into CASSPGQLEAFF.

The rearrangement joins TRBV29-1 to TRBJ1-2; 9 bases match TRBD1. The CDR3 is 13 residues long. Germline lookup yields CDR1 SQVTM and CDR2 ANQGSEA. V shed 6 bases and J 1 base; nucleotides not matched to a gene: 3. The CDR3 loop is CSVQDRGNYGYTF. For the CDR3, the DNA is TGCAGCGTGCAGGACAGGGGTAACTATGGCTACACCTTC.